This passage covers 8 T cell receptor beta chains from one sample sequenced in a study of beta chain features in type 1 diabetes. Expressed TCRB transcripts got sequenced, as all isolated RNA was reverse transcribed. The table came from immunoSEQ multiplex PCR; TCRdb's copy has only in-frame clones and leaves some out. This sample has 970,000 or so clones, with about a sixth found just once. The sample was naive CD4+ T cells from blood. The source of these receptors is a woman between 18 and 29 years old in good health.

The gene calls are TRBV6-6 and TRBJ2-7; the D gene is possibly TRBD2 (5 bases). The CDR3 totals 14 residues. The germline V and J ends were trimmed by 3 bases and 4 bases, with 13 bases remaining between them. CDR1 is MNHNY and CDR2 is SVGAGI in the germline V gene (reference sequence). The CDR3 region has the DNA TGTGCCAGCAGTTATCGGGGTTCGGTATACGAGCAGTACTTC. Translating gives CASSYRGSVYEQYF.

The J gene is TRBJ1-1, the V gene TRBV7-2, with 7 bases identical to TRBD1. The CDR3 has 18 residues. CDR1 SGHTA and CDR2 FQGNSA come from the germline V gene. V lost 5 bases to trimming and J lost 0 bases; unmatched junction nucleotides: 15. In DNA, the CDR3 is TGTGCCAGCAGCCCAGCGCAGAGGGGGCTGGCCCTGAACACTGAAGCTTTCTTT. Its translation: CASSPAQRGLALNTEAFF.

The chain is built from TRBV5-4 and TRBJ2-5; 8 bases match TRBD2. This CDR3 is 14 amino acids long. Per the germline V gene, CDR1 is SGHNT and CDR2 is YYREEE (reference sequence). V was clipped by 4 bases and J by 5 bases; unmatched bases: 7. The CDR3: CASSPSPGGETQYF. CDR3 sequence (DNA): TGTGCCAGCAGCCCTTCACCGGGGGGGGAGACCCAGTACTTC.

As for this clone: Other DNA sequences in this sample translate to the same CDR3. The V call is TRBV7-2, the J call TRBJ2-1; the D gene is possibly TRBD1 (6 bases). V lost 5 bases and J 8 bases, leaving 25 bases between the germline ends. CDR1 SGHTA and CDR2 FQGNSA come from the germline V gene. The CDR3 has 17 amino acids. The CDR3 sequence: CASSDGQRKPAGHEQFF. DNA for the CDR3: TGTGCCAGCAGCGACGGACAGCGGAAGCCGGCTGGGCATGAGCAGTTCTTC.

In its sample, this clone was seen a few times. This chain links TRBV6-5 with TRBJ1-4, with D hard to call. CDR1 is MNHEY, CDR2 SVGAGI, per germline. Between the trimmed V and J ends, which lost 2 bases and 0 bases, there was a span of 7 bases. The length of the CDR3 is 15 residues. The CDR3, as DNA: TGTGCCAGCAGTTACCGGCCCCCAACTAATGAAAAACTGTTTTTT. It is translated as CASSYRPPTNEKLFF.

The V gene is TRBV7-2, the J gene TRBJ2-2; no clear D gene. CDR3 size: 13 residues. Trimming took off 4 bases at V and 0 bases at J, with 3 bases between the two ends. The germline V gene has CDR1 SGHTA and CDR2 FQGNSA. The CDR3 region is CASSSTNTGELFF. CDR3 bases: TGTGCCAGCAGCTCCACGAACACCGGGGAGCTGTTTTTT.

In nucleotides, the CDR3 is TGTGCCAGCAGCCGTGAGTTGAACACTGAAGCTTTCTTT. Its protein product is CASSRELNTEAFF. This rearrangement joins TRBV6-4 to TRBJ1-1; D gene uncertain. The V gene's germline CDR1 is MRHNA and CDR2 SNTAGT. V lost 6 bases, J lost 0 bases, and 8 bases lay in between. The CDR3 spans 13 residues.

The genes are TRBV10-3 and TRBJ2-3, with no clear D. Germline V gene sequence: CDR1 ENHRY, CDR2 SYGVKD. The V end lost 0 bases, the J end lost 6 bases, and 13 bases lay between the germline ends. The CDR3 runs to 15 residues. The CDR3 DNA reads as TGTGCCATCAGTGAGTCGAAGGCGACATGGGATACGCAGTATTTT. It specifies CAISESKATWDTQYF.